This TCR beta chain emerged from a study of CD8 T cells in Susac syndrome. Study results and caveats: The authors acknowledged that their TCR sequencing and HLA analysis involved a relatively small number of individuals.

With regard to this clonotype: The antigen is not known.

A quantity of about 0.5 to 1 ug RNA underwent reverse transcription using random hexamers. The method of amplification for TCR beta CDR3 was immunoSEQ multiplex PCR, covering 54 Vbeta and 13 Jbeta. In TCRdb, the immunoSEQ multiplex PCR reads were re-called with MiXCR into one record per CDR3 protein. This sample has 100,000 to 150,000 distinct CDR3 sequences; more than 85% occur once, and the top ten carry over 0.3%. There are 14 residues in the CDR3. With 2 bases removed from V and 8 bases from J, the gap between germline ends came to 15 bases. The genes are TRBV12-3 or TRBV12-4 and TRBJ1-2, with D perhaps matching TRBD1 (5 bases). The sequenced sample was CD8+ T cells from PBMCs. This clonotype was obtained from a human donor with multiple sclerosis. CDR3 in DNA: TGTGCCAGCAGTTTAATGCCAGGGAGGTACGGCTACACCTTC. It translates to CASSLMPGRYGYTF.